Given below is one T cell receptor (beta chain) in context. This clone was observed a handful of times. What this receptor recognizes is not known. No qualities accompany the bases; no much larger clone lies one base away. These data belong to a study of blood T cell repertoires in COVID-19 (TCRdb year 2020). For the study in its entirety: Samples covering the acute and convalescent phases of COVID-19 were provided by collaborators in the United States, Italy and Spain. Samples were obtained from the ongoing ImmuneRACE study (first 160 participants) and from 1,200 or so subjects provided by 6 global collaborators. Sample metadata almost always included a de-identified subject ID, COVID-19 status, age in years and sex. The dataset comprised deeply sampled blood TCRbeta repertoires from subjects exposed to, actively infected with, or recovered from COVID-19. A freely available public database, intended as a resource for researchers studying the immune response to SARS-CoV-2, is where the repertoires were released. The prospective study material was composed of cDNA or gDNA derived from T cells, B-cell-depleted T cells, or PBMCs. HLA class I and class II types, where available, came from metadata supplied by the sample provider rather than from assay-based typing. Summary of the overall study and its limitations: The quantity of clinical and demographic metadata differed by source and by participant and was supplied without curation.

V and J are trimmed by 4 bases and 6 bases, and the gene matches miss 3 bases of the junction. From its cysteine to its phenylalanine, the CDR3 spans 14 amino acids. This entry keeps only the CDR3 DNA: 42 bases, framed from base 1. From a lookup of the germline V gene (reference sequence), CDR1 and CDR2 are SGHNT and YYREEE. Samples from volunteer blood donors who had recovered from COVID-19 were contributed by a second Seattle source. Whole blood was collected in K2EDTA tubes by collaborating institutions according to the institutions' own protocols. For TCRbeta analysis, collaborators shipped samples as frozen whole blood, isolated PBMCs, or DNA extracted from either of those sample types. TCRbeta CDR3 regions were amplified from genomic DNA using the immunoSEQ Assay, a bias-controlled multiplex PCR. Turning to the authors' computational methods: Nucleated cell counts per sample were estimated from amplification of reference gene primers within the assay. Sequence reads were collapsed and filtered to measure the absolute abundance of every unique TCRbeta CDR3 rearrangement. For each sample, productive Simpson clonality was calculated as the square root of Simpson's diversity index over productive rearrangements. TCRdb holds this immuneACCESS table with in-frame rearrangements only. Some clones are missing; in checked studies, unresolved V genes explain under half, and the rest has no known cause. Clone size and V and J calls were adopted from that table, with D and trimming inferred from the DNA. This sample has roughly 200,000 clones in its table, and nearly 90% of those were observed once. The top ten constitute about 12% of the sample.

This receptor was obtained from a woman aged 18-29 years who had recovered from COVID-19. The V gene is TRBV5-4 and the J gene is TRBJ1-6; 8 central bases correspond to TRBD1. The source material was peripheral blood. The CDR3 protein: CASSQDRVNSPLHF. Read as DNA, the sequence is TGTGCCAGCAGCCAGGACAGGGTTAATTCACCCCTCCACTTT.